This TCR beta chain was profiled in a study of CD8+ T cells in alopecia areata. Whole-study findings and limits: Normal-skin resident alphabeta T cells also appear among scalp sample sequences. Higher clonality was seen in lesional scalp than in normal scalp, especially in alopecia totalis/universalis.

This clone was seen a handful of times. No antigen is known for it. Trimming left V 3 bases short and J 0 bases short, with 9 bases between. The CDR3 extends over 14 amino acids. CDR1 and CDR2 from the germline V gene are GTSNPN and SVGIG (reference sequence). A FACSAria was used to sort CD4+ and CD8+ T cells. These cells came from PBMCs. Extracted RNA was reverse transcribed, and the resulting cDNA served as sequencing template. Measured with immunoSEQ multiplex PCR; TCRdb has only the in-frame clones, and not every one. The sample lists 100,000 to 150,000 clones; roughly 69% were seen once. The sample was CD4+ T cells sorted from blood. The J gene is TRBJ1-5, the V gene TRBV30; D uncertain. This receptor was taken from a human donor in good health. CDR3 nucleotide sequence: TGTGCCTGGAGCGTGGGGTATAGCAATCAGCCCCAGCATTTT. This translates into CAWSVGYSNQPQHF.